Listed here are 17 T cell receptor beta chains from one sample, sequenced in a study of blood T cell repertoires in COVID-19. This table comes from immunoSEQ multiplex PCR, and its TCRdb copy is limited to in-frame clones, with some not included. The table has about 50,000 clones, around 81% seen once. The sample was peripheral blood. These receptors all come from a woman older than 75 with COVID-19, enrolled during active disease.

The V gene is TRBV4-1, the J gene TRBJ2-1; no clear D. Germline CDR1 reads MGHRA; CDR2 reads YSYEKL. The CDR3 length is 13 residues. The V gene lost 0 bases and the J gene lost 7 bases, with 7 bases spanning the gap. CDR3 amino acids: CASSQERHNEQFF. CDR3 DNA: TGCGCCAGCAGCCAAGAACGACATAATGAGCAGTTCTTC.

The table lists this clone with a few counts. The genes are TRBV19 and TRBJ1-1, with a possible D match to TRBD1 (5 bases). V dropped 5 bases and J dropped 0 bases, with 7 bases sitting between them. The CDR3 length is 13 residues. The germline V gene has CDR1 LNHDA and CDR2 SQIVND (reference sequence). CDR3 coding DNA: TGTGCCAGTAGTCAAGGGGTGAACACTGAAGCTTTCTTT. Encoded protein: CASSQGVNTEAFF.

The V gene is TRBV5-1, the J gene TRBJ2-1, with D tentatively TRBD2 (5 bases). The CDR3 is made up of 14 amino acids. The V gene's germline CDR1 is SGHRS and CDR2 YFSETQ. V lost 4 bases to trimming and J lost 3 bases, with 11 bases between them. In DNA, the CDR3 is TGCGCCAGCAGCGGATGGAGCGGCTACAATGAGCAGTTCTTC. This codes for CASSGWSGYNEQFF.

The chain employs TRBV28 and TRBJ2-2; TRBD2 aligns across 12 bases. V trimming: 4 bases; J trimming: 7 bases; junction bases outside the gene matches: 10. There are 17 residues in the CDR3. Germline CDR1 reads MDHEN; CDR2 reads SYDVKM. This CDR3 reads CASSSTRLAGANGELFF. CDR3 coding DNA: TGTGCCAGCAGTTCGACTAGACTAGCGGGAGCTAACGGGGAGCTGTTTTTT.

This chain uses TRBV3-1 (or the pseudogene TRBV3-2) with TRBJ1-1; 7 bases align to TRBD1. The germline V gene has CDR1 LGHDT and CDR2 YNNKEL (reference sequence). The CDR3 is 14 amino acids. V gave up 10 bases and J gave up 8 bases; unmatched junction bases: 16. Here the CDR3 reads CATRQGGSLAEAFF. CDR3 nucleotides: TGTGCCACCCGCCAGGGGGGTTCGTTGGCCGAAGCTTTCTTT.

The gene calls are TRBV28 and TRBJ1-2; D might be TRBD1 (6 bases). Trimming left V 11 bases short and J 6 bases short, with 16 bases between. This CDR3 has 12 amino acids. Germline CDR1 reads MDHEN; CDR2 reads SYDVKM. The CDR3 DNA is TGTGCCTCGACCCTAAACAGGGATGGCTACACCTTC. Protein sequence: CASTLNRDGYTF.

CDR3 in amino acids: CASSFGMGAGGIGEQFF. For the CDR3, the DNA is TGCGCCAGCAGCTTTGGTATGGGAGCGGGAGGAATCGGTGAGCAGTTCTTC. The V and J genes are TRBV5-1 and TRBJ2-1; 9 bases are a match to TRBD2. After removal of 2 bases from V and 9 bases from J, the junction contained 15 bases not matched to a gene. This CDR3 has 17 residues. Germline V CDR1 and CDR2: SGHRS, YFSETQ. The complete variable domain, with remaining parts taken from reference TRBV5-1 and TRBJ2-1, reads KAGVTQTPRYLIKTRGQQVTLSCSPISGHRSVSWYQQTPGQGLQFLFEYFSETQRNKGNFPGRFSGRQFSNSRSEMNVSTLELGDSALYLCASSFGMGAGGIGEQFFGPGTRLTVL.

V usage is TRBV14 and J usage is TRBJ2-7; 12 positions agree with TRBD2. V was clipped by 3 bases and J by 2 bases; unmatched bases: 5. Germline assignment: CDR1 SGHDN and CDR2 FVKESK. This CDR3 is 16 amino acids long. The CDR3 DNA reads TGTGCCAGCAGCCACGGGACTAGCGGGTACACCTACGAGCAGTACTTC. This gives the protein CASSHGTSGYTYEQYF.

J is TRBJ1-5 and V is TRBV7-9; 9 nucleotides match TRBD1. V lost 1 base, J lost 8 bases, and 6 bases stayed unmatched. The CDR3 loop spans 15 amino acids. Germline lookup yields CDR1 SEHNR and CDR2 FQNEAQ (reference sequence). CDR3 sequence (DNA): TGTGCCAGCAGCTTAGAAGGACAGGGGCGCGAGCCCCAGCATTTT. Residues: CASSLEGQGREPQHF.

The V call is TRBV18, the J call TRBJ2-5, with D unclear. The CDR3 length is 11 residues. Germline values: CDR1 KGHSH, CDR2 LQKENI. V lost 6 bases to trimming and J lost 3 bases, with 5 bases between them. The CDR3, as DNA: TGTGCCAGCTCCCTAAAAGAGACCCAGTACTTC. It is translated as CASSLKETQYF.

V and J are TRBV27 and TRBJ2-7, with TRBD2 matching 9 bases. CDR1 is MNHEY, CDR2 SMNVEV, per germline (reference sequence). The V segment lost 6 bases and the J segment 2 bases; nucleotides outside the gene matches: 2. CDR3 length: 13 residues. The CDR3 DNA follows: TGTGCCAGCAGACTAGCGGGCGCCTACGAGCAGTACTTC. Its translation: CASRLAGAYEQYF.

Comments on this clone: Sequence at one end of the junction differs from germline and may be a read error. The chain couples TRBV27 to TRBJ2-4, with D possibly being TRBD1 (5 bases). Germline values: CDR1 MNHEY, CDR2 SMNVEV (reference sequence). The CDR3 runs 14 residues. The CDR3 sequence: CASTLGRVKNIQYF. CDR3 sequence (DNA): TGTGCCAGCACTTTAGGCAGGGTCAAAAACATTCAGTACTTC.

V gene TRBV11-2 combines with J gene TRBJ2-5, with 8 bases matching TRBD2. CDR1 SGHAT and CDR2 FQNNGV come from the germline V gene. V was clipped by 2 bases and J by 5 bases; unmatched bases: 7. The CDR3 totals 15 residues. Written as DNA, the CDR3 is TGTGCCAGCAGCTTAACGACGGGAGGGGTTGAGACCCAGTACTTC. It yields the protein CASSLTTGGVETQYF.

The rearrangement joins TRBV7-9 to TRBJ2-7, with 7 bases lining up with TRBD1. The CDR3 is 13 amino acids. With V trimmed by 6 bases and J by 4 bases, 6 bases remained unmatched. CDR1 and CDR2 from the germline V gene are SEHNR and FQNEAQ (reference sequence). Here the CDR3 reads CASRSGTVYEQYF. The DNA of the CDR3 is TGTGCCAGCAGATCCGGGACAGTGTACGAGCAGTACTTC.

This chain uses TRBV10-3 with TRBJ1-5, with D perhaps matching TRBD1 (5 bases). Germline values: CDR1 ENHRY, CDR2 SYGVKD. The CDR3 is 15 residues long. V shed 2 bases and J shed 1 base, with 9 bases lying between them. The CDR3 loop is CAISEGRESNQPQHF. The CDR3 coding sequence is TGTGCCATCAGTGAGGGCAGGGAAAGCAATCAGCCCCAGCATTTT.

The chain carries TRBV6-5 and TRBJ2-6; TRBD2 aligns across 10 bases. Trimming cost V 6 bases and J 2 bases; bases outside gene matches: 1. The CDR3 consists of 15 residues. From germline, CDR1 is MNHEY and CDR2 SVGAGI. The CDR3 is CASSLAGAGANVLTF. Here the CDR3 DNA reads TGTGCCAGCAGCCTAGCGGGAGCTGGGGCCAACGTCCTGACTTTC.

The CDR3 coding sequence is TGTGCCAGCAGCTTGGGGGCCAGGGGCAATCAGCCCCAGCATTTT. Translating gives CASSLGARGNQPQHF. V gene TRBV5-6 combines with J gene TRBJ1-5; D perhaps matches TRBD1 (5 bases). This CDR3 comprises 15 residues. From germline, CDR1 is SGHDT and CDR2 YYEEEE. V dropped 0 bases and J dropped 2 bases, with 9 bases sitting between them.